Each of the 20 T cell receptor beta chains below was sequenced from the same sample in a study of T cell responses to AZD1222 COVID-19 vaccine. Sequencing was performed with immunoSEQ multiplex PCR; in TCRdb, only in-frame clones are kept and a portion is missing. The repertoire holds 150,000 to 200,000 clones, 85% to 90% seen once, with roughly 11% in the top ten. This material consisted of peripheral blood, taken 28 days after the second AZD1222 dose. The receptor source for this set is an adult who received the AZD1222 COVID-19 vaccine.

The sample holds one count of this clone. The chain carries TRBV7-9 and TRBJ1-2, with a tentative D call TRBD1 (5 bases). V lost 5 bases and J lost 6, with 13 bases in between. The CDR3 runs to 13 residues. In germline, CDR1 is SEHNR, CDR2 FQNEAQ (reference sequence). In nucleotides, the CDR3 is TGTGCCAGCAGCCCCTCAGGGAGAGATGGCTACACCTTC. It translates to CASSPSGRDGYTF. Looking up the rest from reference TRBV7-9 and TRBJ1-2 gives the full variable domain: DTGVSQNPRHKITKRGQNVTFRCDPISEHNRLYWYRQTLGQGPEFLTYFQNEAQLEKSRLLSDRFSAERPKGSFSTLEIQRTEQGDSAMYLCASSPSGRDGYTFGSGTRLTVV.

The chain combines TRBV9 with TRBJ1-6; D unclear. The V gene's germline CDR1 is SGDLS and CDR2 YYNGEE. Trimming cost V 3 bases and J 7 bases, with 26 bases left between them. This CDR3 spans 19 amino acids. The CDR3 is CASSDAPLAAVGGNSPLHF. The CDR3 DNA reads as TGTGCCAGCAGCGATGCCCCGTTGGCAGCGGTCGGTGGGAATTCACCCCTCCACTTT.

The chain combines TRBV3-1 (or the pseudogene TRBV3-2) with TRBJ1-6; no clear D gene. CDR1 and CDR2 from the germline V gene are LGHDT and YNNKEL (reference sequence). V was cut by 0 bases and J by 7 bases, with 10 bases left in between. This CDR3 comprises 15 residues. DNA of the CDR3: TGTGCCAGCAGCCAAGAGCGGGGATCCAATTCACCCCTCCACTTT. Translated, it gives CASSQERGSNSPLHF.

CDR3 sequence (DNA): TGTGCCAGCAGCATGGGGGAGGAGACCTACGAGCAGTACTTC. Its protein is CASSMGEETYEQYF. This chain connects TRBV21-1 to TRBJ2-7; the DNA was not used to check the table's D call, TRBD2. TRBV21-1 is listed as a pseudogene. The CDR3 spans 14 residues.

V is TRBV28 and J is TRBJ2-3, with 7 bases aligning to TRBD1. The ends lost 7 bases at V and 6 bases at J; junction bases unmatched: 4. Germline CDR1 is MDHEN and CDR2 is SYDVKM. The CDR3 has 12 residues. The CDR3 loop reads CASTTGVDTQYF. DNA of the CDR3: TGTGCCAGCACTACAGGGGTGGATACGCAGTATTTT.

This clone appeared a few times. This chain joins TRBV23-1 and TRBJ2-7, with a tentative D call TRBD1 (6 bases). TRBV23-1 is annotated as an ORF whose role is uncertain. The CDR3 spans 15 residues. Trimming removed 4 bases from V and 0 bases from J, with 13 bases in between. CDR3 nucleotides: TGCGCCAGCAGTCGGACAGCCGTCCCCTCCTACGAGCAGTACTTC. Its translation: CASSRTAVPSYEQYF.

The CDR3 region has the DNA TGTGCCAGCAGCCCACGTAAACGGAGGACCGGGGAGCTGTTTTTT. It encodes CASSPRKRRTGELFF. This sequence joins TRBV3-1 (or the pseudogene TRBV3-2) and TRBJ2-2; the D gene is possibly TRBD2 (5 bases). The CDR3 extends over 15 amino acids. The germline gives CDR1 LGHDT, CDR2 YNNKEL (reference sequence). Trimming took 4 bases from V and 5 from J, leaving 14 bases between them.

V is TRBV19 and J is TRBJ1-5; perhaps TRBD1 as D (6 bases). Germline values: CDR1 LNHDA, CDR2 SQIVND (reference sequence). Trimming pared 6 bases from V and 4 bases from J, leaving 13 bases between. The CDR3 totals 14 residues. CDR3 sequence (DNA): TGTGCCAGTAGCATGACAGGCCCAAATCAGCCCCAGCATTTT. This encodes CASSMTGPNQPQHF.

The genes are TRBV27 and TRBJ1-2; tentative D call: TRBD1 (6 bases). The germline V gene encodes CDR1 MNHEY and CDR2 SMNVEV (reference sequence). With 6 bases removed from V and 7 bases from J, the gap between germline ends came to 15 bases. There are 13 residues in the CDR3. CDR3 DNA sequence: TGTGCCAGCAGCCCCAGGGGCGGGTTTGGCTACACCTTC. As protein: CASSPRGGFGYTF.

The chain links TRBV19 to TRBJ1-6, with D hard to call. Between the trimmed V and J ends, which lost 8 bases and 6 bases, there was a span of 8 bases. The CDR3 runs 12 residues. CDR1 and CDR2 from the germline V gene are LNHDA and SQIVND (reference sequence). DNA for the CDR3: TGTGCCAGTCTCGGAGTTAATTCACCCCTCCACTTT. It encodes CASLGVNSPLHF.

This rearrangement joins TRBV4-2 to TRBJ1-5; D is unresolved. The V and J ends lost 4 bases and 0 bases respectively, with 7 bases between them. The CDR3 length is 14 residues. Germline CDR1 reads LGHNA; CDR2 reads YNFKEQ. CDR3: CASSREVSNQPQHF. CDR3 in DNA: TGTGCCAGCAGCCGCGAGGTTAGCAATCAGCCCCAGCATTTT.

The chain has TRBV19 and TRBJ1-6; 11 bases match TRBD1. J gave up 5 bases and V 7 bases, and 7 bases lay outside the gene matches. The CDR3 is 16 residues long. Looked up from germline, CDR1 is LNHDA and CDR2 is SQIVND (reference sequence). The CDR3 is CASTRTGGADNSPLHF. In nucleotides, the CDR3 is TGTGCCAGTACCAGGACAGGGGGCGCGGATAATTCACCCCTCCACTTT.

The chain employs TRBV30 and TRBJ2-7; 8 bases align to TRBD1. Germline-derived CDR1 and CDR2 are GTSNPN and SVGIG (reference sequence). The V and J ends lost 4 bases and 5 bases, in that order; junction bases with no gene match: 4. The CDR3 has 12 amino acids. CDR3 in DNA: TGTGCCTGGAACGACAGGGGTCACGAGCAGTACTTC. This gives the protein CAWNDRGHEQYF.

This chain uses TRBV9 with TRBJ2-3, with 10 positions matching TRBD2. Germline assignment: CDR1 SGDLS and CDR2 YYNGEE. The CDR3 length is 17 residues. V lost 0 bases to trimming and J lost 1 base; unmatched junction nucleotides: 5. Here the CDR3 reads CASSVARLAGGTDTQYF. The CDR3 DNA reads as TGTGCCAGCAGCGTAGCTAGGCTAGCGGGGGGCACAGATACGCAGTATTTT.

The chain couples TRBV4-3 to TRBJ2-1; possible D gene TRBD2, 6 bases. Germline V lookup: CDR1 LGHNA, CDR2 YSLEER. The CDR3 totals 15 residues. Trimming pared 0 bases from V and 2 bases from J, leaving 8 bases between. CDR3 amino acids: CASSQDPGAYNEQFF. In DNA, the CDR3 is TGCGCCAGCAGCCAAGACCCGGGGGCCTACAATGAGCAGTTCTTC.

The chain employs TRBV3-1 (or the pseudogene TRBV3-2) and TRBJ2-7; D unclear. Germline CDR1 LGHDT, CDR2 YNNKEL (reference sequence). The CDR3 sequence is 13 residues long. Trimming took 0 bases from V and 4 from J, leaving 7 bases between them. DNA for the CDR3: TGTGCCAGCAGCCAAGATTTGCGGTACGAGCAGTACTTC. Protein sequence: CASSQDLRYEQYF.

This clone was seen more than once but under ten times. This chain joins TRBV3-1 (or the pseudogene TRBV3-2) and TRBJ2-1; 10 bases are shared with TRBD2. V dropped 0 bases and J dropped 4; count of bases not matched to a gene: 18. The germline gives CDR1 LGHDT, CDR2 YNNKEL (reference sequence). This CDR3 is built from 21 residues. CDR3 sequence: CASSQDSIDSWLAGVYNEQFF. The CDR3, as DNA: TGTGCCAGCAGCCAAGATTCCATCGACTCCTGGCTAGCGGGGGTATACAATGAGCAGTTCTTC.

This chain links TRBV24-1 with TRBJ2-3; TRBD1 or TRBD2 may be the D gene (6 bases each). Germline V lookup: CDR1 KGHDR, CDR2 SFDVKD. V lost 4 bases, J lost 0 bases, and 16 bases lay in between. CDR3 length: 17 residues. The DNA for the CDR3 is TGTGCCACCAGTGAAGGGGGGTTGCGGGTAAGCACAGATACGCAGTATTTT. This codes for CATSEGGLRVSTDTQYF.

The genes are TRBV28 and TRBJ1-2; D is undetermined. V lost 5 bases and J 8 bases, leaving 15 bases between the germline ends. Germline CDR1 is MDHEN and CDR2 is SYDVKM. The CDR3 spans 13 residues. The CDR3 is CASSGNVGRGYTF. The CDR3 coding sequence is TGTGCCAGCAGTGGCAATGTCGGCAGGGGCTACACCTTC.

This chain connects TRBV7-3 to TRBJ2-7; D may match TRBD1 or TRBD2 (5 bases each). The CDR3 extends over 13 amino acids. V shed 3 bases and J shed 6 bases, with 12 bases lying between them. From germline, CDR1 is SGHTA and CDR2 FQGTGA. CDR3 sequence: CASSFMPGTEQYF. As DNA, the CDR3 is TGTGCCAGCAGCTTTATGCCCGGGACCGAGCAGTACTTC.